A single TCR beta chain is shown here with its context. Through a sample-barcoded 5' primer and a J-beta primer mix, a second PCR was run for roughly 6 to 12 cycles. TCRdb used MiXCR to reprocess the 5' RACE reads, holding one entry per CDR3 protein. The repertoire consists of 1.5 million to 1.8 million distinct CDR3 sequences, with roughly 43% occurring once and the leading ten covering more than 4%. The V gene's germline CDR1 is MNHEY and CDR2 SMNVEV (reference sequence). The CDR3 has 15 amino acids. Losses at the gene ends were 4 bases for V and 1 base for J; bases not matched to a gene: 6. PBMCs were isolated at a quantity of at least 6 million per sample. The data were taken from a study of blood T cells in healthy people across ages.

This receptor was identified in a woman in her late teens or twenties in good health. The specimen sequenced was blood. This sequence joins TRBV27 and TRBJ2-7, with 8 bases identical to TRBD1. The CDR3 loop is CASSSRTGFSYEQYF. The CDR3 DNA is TGTGCCAGCAGTTCCAGGACAGGGTTTTCCTACGAGCAGTACTTC.